This passage covers 25 T cell receptor beta chains from one sample sequenced in a study of shared clonotypes between healthy human individuals. TCRdb's table, derived via immunoSEQ multiplex PCR, lists solely in-frame clones and lacks some. The profile shows roughly 1.4 million clones, 98% of them singletons. Specimen: naive CD4+ T cells sorted from blood. Subset of the sample: CD45RA+ positively selected. The receptor set was obtained from a man under 40 in good health.

This chain joins TRBV5-4 and TRBJ2-1; the D gene is possibly TRBD2 (5 bases). This CDR3 is built from 15 residues. Per the germline V gene, CDR1 is SGHNT and CDR2 is YYREEE (reference sequence). Trimming pared 4 bases from V and 0 bases from J, leaving 11 bases between. In DNA form, the CDR3 reads TGTGCCAGCAGCACCGGACTGACCTCCTACAATGAGCAGTTCTTC. Encoded protein: CASSTGLTSYNEQFF.

This chain links TRBV7-9 with TRBJ1-5; D possibly corresponds to TRBD1 (6 bases). V lost 1 base, J lost 4 bases, and 14 bases lay in between. The CDR3 has 16 amino acids. Germline V gives CDR1 SEHNR, CDR2 FQNEAQ (reference sequence). The CDR3 sequence: CASSLVGPGDNQPQHF. The CDR3 DNA reads as TGTGCCAGCAGCTTAGTTGGTCCAGGGGATAATCAGCCCCAGCATTTT.

The rearrangement links TRBV9 to TRBJ2-2, with D possibly matching TRBD1 (5 bases). This CDR3 has 16 residues. With 0 bases removed from V and 0 bases from J, the gap between germline ends came to 9 bases. CDR1 and CDR2 from the germline V gene are SGDLS and YYNGEE. CDR3 region: CASSVVGHANTGELFF. The CDR3 bases are TGTGCCAGCAGCGTAGTAGGACATGCGAACACCGGGGAGCTGTTTTTT.

The V call is TRBV27, the J call TRBJ1-2, with D maybe TRBD1 (6 bases). The V gene's germline CDR1 is MNHEY and CDR2 SMNVEV (reference sequence). The V and J ends lost 4 bases and 3 bases respectively, with 12 bases between them. The CDR3 spans 14 residues. CDR3 protein: CASSSQGWDYGYTF. The CDR3 DNA follows: TGTGCCAGCAGTTCCCAGGGGTGGGACTATGGCTACACCTTC.

The chain is built from TRBV5-4 and TRBJ2-2; D is possibly TRBD1 (5 bases). The germline V and J ends were trimmed by 3 bases and 1 base, with 10 bases remaining between them. There are 15 residues in the CDR3. Germline values: CDR1 SGHNT, CDR2 YYREEE (reference sequence). This CDR3 reads CASSWAGLNTGELFF. The DNA for the CDR3 is TGTGCCAGCAGCTGGGCAGGGTTGAACACCGGGGAGCTGTTTTTT.

This clone was recorded only once. The chain couples TRBV27 to TRBJ2-7; TRBD2 might be the D (5 bases). V lost 4 bases and J lost 5, with 12 bases in between. Germline loops: CDR1 MNHEY, CDR2 SMNVEV (reference sequence). The CDR3 extends over 13 amino acids. CDR3 loop: CASSYDPGNEQYF. The CDR3 nucleotides read TGTGCCAGCAGTTACGACCCGGGAAACGAGCAGTACTTC.

This chain links TRBV7-5 with TRBJ2-2; TRBD2 is the table's D call, not checked against the DNA. TRBV7-5 is flagged as a pseudogene. This CDR3 has 12 residues. This CDR3 is CVRSQRAGELFF. The DNA for the CDR3 is TGTGTCAGAAGCCAAAGAGCCGGGGAGCTGTTTTTT.

This chain joins TRBV5-4 and TRBJ2-7, with 7 bases aligning to TRBD2. Germline CDR1 SGHNT, CDR2 YYREEE (reference sequence). The length of the CDR3 is 15 residues. V shed 1 base and J 5 bases; nucleotides not matched to a gene: 9. CDR3 region: CASSLRAGAAHEQYF. CDR3 in DNA: TGTGCCAGCAGCTTGCGGGCGGGAGCAGCCCACGAGCAGTACTTC.

The chain carries TRBV5-1 and TRBJ2-1; 11 positions match TRBD1. CDR3 length equals 21 residues. From germline, CDR1 is SGHRS and CDR2 YFSETQ. V shed 4 bases, J shed 7 bases, and the junction held 25 bases outside the gene matches. The CDR3 DNA is TGCGCCAGCAGCGTTGGACCTCGGACAGGGGGCTTAGGACTATCCCAGAATGAGCAGTTCTTC. Protein sequence: CASSVGPRTGGLGLSQNEQFF.

In its sample, this clone was seen once. In nucleotides, the CDR3 is TGTGCCAGCAGCTTAATGTCGTTGAACACTGAAGCTTTCTTT. Protein sequence: CASSLMSLNTEAFF. This chain links TRBV7-3 with TRBJ1-1; D is unresolved. Germline V lookup: CDR1 SGHTA, CDR2 FQGTGA. Trimming cost V 1 base and J 0 bases, with 6 bases left between them. The CDR3 sequence is 14 residues long.

The chain recombines TRBV5-1 with TRBJ2-2, with 9 bases matching TRBD1. With V trimmed by 5 bases and J by 0 bases, 5 bases remained unmatched. CDR1 SGHRS and CDR2 YFSETQ come from the germline V gene. The CDR3 extends over 16 amino acids. The CDR3 here is CASRPGTGPNTGELFF. The CDR3 bases are TGCGCCAGCAGACCCGGGACAGGGCCGAACACCGGGGAGCTGTTTTTT.

V and J are TRBV7-2 and TRBJ2-4; TRBD2 agrees at 12 bases. Losses at the gene ends were 0 bases for V and 0 bases for J; bases not matched to a gene: 9. This CDR3 comprises 20 residues. CDR1 and CDR2 (germline): SGHTA, FQGNSA. The CDR3 loop is CASSLAVGLAGQLAKNIQYF. The DNA for the CDR3 is TGTGCCAGCAGCTTAGCTGTGGGACTAGCGGGTCAGCTAGCCAAAAACATTCAGTACTTC.

The chain is built from TRBV5-1 and TRBJ2-7; tentatively, D is TRBD2 (5 bases). CDR3 length: 15 residues. Germline CDR1 reads SGHRS; CDR2 reads YFSETQ. Trimming took off 0 bases at V and 1 base at J, with 11 bases between the two ends. The CDR3 protein is CASSLETRASYEQYF. Here the CDR3 DNA reads TGCGCCAGCAGCTTGGAGACGCGGGCTTCCTACGAGCAGTACTTC.

The V call is TRBV19, the J call TRBJ1-3; maybe TRBD1 (6 bases). CDR1 LNHDA and CDR2 SQIVND come from the germline V gene (reference sequence). V dropped 3 bases and J dropped 4 bases, with 19 bases sitting between them. The CDR3 length is 17 residues. The CDR3 nucleotides are TGTGCCAGTAGTATCCCCAATGGACAGCCGTCGGGAAACACCATATATTTT. Residues: CASSIPNGQPSGNTIYF.

This chain links TRBV18 with TRBJ2-2, with D possibly matching TRBD2 (6 bases). V was shortened by 6 bases and J by 0 bases, with 14 bases between the two germline ends. CDR1 and CDR2 from the germline V gene are KGHSH and LQKENI. The CDR3 length is 16 residues. The CDR3 region is CASSKPGTANTGELFF. In nucleotides, the CDR3 is TGTGCCAGCTCCAAACCCGGGACTGCGAACACCGGGGAGCTGTTTTTT.

The V call is TRBV5-1, the J call TRBJ2-2; 12 nucleotides line up with TRBD2. V shed 7 bases and J 3 bases; nucleotides not matched to a gene: 4. The CDR3 is made up of 15 amino acids. The germline gives CDR1 SGHRS, CDR2 YFSETQ. In DNA form, the CDR3 reads TGCGCCAGCGGACTAGCGGGGTCCCACACCGGGGAGCTGTTTTTT. Amino acid sequence: CASGLAGSHTGELFF.

This clone has just one count. The chain is built from TRBV5-4 and TRBJ1-2, with D possibly matching TRBD1 (5 bases). The CDR3 totals 13 residues. Looked up from germline, CDR1 is SGHNT and CDR2 is YYREEE (reference sequence). Trimming pared 8 bases from V and 8 bases from J, leaving 19 bases between. CDR3 loop: CASMGRPLSGYTF. The CDR3 DNA follows: TGTGCCAGTATGGGACGGCCCCTTTCCGGCTACACCTTC.

The V and J genes are TRBV28 and TRBJ2-7; no firm D call. V was trimmed by 6 bases and J by 6 bases, leaving 12 bases between them. Germline V gives CDR1 MDHEN, CDR2 SYDVKM. CDR3 length: 12 residues. CDR3 sequence: CASSLVSLEQYF. The CDR3, as DNA: TGTGCCAGCAGCCTCGTCTCTCTCGAGCAGTACTTC.

The CDR3 DNA reads TGCGCCAGCAGCAACAGCGCGAGCTCCTACAATGAGCAGTTCTTC. Its translation: CASSNSASSYNEQFF. The rearrangement uses TRBV5-1 and TRBJ2-1, with D uncertain. In germline, CDR1 is SGHRS, CDR2 YFSETQ. V dropped 4 bases and J dropped 0 bases, with 11 bases sitting between them. The CDR3 is 15 amino acids.

This clone was detected only once. The sample has other DNA sequences that encode this CDR3 too. The V gene is TRBV9, the J gene TRBJ2-1; tentatively, D is TRBD2 (5 bases). Germline V CDR1 and CDR2: SGDLS, YYNGEE. V lost 1 base and J 1 base, leaving 6 bases between the germline ends. The length of the CDR3 is 14 residues. The CDR3 region is CASSVSGSYNEQFF. The CDR3 nucleotides are TGTGCCAGCAGCGTAAGCGGTTCCTACAATGAGCAGTTCTTC.

The sample holds one count of this clone. This rearrangement joins TRBV28 to TRBJ2-7; TRBD1 might be the D (5 bases). This CDR3 has 13 amino acids. The germline V gene encodes CDR1 MDHEN and CDR2 SYDVKM. The V gene lost 7 bases and the J gene lost 1 base, with 11 bases spanning the gap. As DNA, the CDR3 is TGTGCCAGCATGGGGCGTATTTCCTACGAGCAGTACTTC. As protein: CASMGRISYEQYF.

The V call is TRBV6-1, the J call TRBJ1-2; D not certain. CDR3 length: 13 residues. Germline CDR1 MNHNS, CDR2 SASEGT. V lost 7 bases to trimming and J lost 5 bases, with 14 bases between them. Written as DNA, the CDR3 is TGTGCCAGCAAGTTTAGCGGAAAGTATGGCTACACCTTC. Translation gives CASKFSGKYGYTF.

The chain couples TRBV7-8 to TRBJ2-1; TRBD2 might be the D (6 bases). The ends were cut back, 4 bases at V and 4 bases at J, with 14 bases in the middle. The CDR3 covers 15 residues. CDR1 and CDR2 from the germline V gene are SGHVS and FQNEAQ. CDR3 DNA sequence: TGTGCCAGCAGCTCCGGGACTTCCGATTACAATGAGCAGTTCTTC. Residues: CASSSGTSDYNEQFF. Full variable domain (missing parts from reference TRBV7-8 and TRBJ2-1): GAGVSQSPRYKVAKRGQDVALRCDPISGHVSLFWYQQALGQGPEFLTYFQNEAQLDKSGLPSDRFFAERPEGSVSTLKIQRTQQEDSAVYLCASSSGTSDYNEQFFGPGTRLTVL.

This chain joins TRBV11-2 and TRBJ2-3; 9 nucleotides line up with TRBD1. The J segment lost 3 bases and the V segment lost 0 bases, leaving 1 base of the junction unmatched. The germline V gene encodes CDR1 SGHAT and CDR2 FQNNGV. CDR3 length equals 15 residues. The CDR3 reads CASSLEQGATDTQYF. CDR3 DNA sequence: TGTGCCAGCAGCTTAGAACAGGGGGCAACAGATACGCAGTATTTT.

The chain carries TRBV9 and TRBJ2-2; D not certain. Germline values: CDR1 SGDLS, CDR2 YYNGEE. V was cut by 3 bases and J by 5 bases, with 11 bases left in between. This CDR3 is built from 14 residues. The CDR3, as DNA: TGTGCCAGCAGCGCACACTGGGGAACCGGGGAGCTGTTTTTT. Its translation is CASSAHWGTGELFF.